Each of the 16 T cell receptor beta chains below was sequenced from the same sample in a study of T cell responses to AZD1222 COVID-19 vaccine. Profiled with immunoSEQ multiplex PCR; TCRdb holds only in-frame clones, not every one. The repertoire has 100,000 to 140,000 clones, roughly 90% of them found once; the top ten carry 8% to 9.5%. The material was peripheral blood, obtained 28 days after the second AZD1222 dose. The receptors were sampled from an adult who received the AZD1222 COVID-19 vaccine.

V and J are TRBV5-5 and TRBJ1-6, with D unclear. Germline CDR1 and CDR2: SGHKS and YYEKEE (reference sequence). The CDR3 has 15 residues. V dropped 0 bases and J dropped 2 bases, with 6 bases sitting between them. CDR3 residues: CASSLDRTYNSPLHF. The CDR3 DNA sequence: TGTGCCAGCAGCTTGGACAGAACCTATAATTCACCCCTCCACTTT.

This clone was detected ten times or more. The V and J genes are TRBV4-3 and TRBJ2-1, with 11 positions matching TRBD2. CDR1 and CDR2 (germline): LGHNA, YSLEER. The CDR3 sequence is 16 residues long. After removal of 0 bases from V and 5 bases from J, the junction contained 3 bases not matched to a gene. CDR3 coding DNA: TGCGCCAGCAGCCAAGAAGTGACTAGCGGGAACAATGAGCAGTTCTTC. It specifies CASSQEVTSGNNEQFF.

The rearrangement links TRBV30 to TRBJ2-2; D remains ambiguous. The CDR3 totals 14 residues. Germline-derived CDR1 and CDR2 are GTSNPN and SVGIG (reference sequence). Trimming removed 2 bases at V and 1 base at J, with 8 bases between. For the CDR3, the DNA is TGTGCCTGGAGTAACAAGAGGAACACCGGGGAGCTGTTTTTT. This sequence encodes CAWSNKRNTGELFF.

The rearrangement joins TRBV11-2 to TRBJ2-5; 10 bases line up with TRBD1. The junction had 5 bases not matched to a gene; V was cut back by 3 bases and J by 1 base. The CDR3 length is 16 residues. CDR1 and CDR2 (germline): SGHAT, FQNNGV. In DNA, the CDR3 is TGTGCCAGCAGCTTCGGGACAGGGGACCCCCAAGAGACCCAGTACTTC. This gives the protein CASSFGTGDPQETQYF.

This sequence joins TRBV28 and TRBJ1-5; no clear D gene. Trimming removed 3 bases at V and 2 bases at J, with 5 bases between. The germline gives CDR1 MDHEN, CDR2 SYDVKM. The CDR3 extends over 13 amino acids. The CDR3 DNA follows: TGTGCCAGCAGTTTTTTTGGCAATCAGCCCCAGCATTTT. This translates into CASSFFGNQPQHF.

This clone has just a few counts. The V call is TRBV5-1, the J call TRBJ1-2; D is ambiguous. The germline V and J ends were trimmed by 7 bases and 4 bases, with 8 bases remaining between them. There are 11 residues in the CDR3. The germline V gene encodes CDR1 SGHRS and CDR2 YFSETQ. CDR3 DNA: TGCGCCAGCCATCCAGTCTATGGCTACACCTTC. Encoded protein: CASHPVYGYTF.

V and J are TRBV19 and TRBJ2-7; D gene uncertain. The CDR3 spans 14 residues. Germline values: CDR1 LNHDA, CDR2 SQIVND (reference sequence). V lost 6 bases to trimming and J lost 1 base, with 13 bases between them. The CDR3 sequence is CASRGADFSYEQYF. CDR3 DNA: TGTGCCAGTAGGGGCGCCGACTTTTCCTACGAGCAGTACTTC.

CDR3 in amino acids: CASSQDWSTGVGYTF. In DNA, the CDR3 is TGTGCCAGCAGCCAAGATTGGTCTACAGGGGTTGGCTACACCTTC. This chain joins TRBV3-1 (or the pseudogene TRBV3-2) and TRBJ1-2; the match to TRBD1 covers 7 bases. V lost 0 bases and J lost 7; bases outside the gene matches: 8. Germline V lookup: CDR1 LGHDT, CDR2 YNNKEL (reference sequence). The CDR3 covers 15 residues.

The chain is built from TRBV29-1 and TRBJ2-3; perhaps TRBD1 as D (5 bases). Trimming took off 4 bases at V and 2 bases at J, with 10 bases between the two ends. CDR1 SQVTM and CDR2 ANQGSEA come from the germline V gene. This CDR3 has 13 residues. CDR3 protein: CSVGGRYTDTQYF. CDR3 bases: TGCAGCGTTGGGGGCAGGTACACAGATACGCAGTATTTT.

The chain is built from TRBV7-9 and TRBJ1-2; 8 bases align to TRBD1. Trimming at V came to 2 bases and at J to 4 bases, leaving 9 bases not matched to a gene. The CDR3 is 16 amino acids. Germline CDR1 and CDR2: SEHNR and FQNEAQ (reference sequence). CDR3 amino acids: CASSLTRETGVYGYTF. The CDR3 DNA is TGTGCCAGCAGCTTAACCCGCGAGACAGGGGTCTATGGCTACACCTTC.

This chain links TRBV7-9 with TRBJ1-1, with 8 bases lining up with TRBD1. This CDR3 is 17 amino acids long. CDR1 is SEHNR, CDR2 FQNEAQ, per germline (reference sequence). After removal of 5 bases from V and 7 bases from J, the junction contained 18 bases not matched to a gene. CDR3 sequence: CASSVVTGASPKSEAFF. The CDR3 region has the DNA TGTGCCAGCAGCGTAGTGACAGGGGCCTCCCCGAAGAGTGAAGCTTTCTTT.

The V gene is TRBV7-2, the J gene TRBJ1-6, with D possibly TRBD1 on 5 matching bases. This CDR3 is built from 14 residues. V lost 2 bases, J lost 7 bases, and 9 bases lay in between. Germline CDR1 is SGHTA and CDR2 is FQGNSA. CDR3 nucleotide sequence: TGTGCCAGCAGCTTATTTCGGGGGAATTCACCCCTCCACTTT. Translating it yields CASSLFRGNSPLHF.

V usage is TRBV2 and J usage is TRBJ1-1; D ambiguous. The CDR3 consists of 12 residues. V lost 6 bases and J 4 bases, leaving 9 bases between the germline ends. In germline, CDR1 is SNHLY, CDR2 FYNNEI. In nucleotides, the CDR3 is TGTGCCAGCAGGGAACAGCGCACTGAAGCTTTCTTT. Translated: CASREQRTEAFF.

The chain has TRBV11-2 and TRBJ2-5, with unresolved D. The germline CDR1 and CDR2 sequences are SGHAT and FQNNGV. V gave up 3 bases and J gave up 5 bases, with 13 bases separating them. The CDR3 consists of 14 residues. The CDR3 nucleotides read TGTGCCAGCAGCTTCATAGTTATGGGGGAGACCCAGTACTTC. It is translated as CASSFIVMGETQYF.

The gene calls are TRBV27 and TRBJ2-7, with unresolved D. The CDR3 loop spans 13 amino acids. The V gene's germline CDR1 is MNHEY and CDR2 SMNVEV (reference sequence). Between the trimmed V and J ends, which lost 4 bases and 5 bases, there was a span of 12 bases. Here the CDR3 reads CASSSLKNDEQYF. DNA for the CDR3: TGTGCCAGCAGTTCCCTAAAAAACGACGAGCAGTACTTC.

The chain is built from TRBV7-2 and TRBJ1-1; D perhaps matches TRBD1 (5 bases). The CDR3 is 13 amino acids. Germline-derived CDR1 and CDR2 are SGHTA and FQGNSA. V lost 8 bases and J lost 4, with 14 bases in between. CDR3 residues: CASGPRGGTEAFF. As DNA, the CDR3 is TGTGCCAGCGGCCCTCGGGGGGGCACTGAAGCTTTCTTT. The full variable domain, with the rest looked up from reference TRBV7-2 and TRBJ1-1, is GAGVSQSPSNKVTEKGKDVELRCDPISGHTALYWYRQSLGQGLEFLIYFQGNSAPDKSGLPSDRFSAERTGGSVSTLTIQRTQQEDSAVYLCASGPRGGTEAFFGQGTRLTVV.